The 31 T cell receptor beta chains listed next were all sequenced from one sample in a study of blood T cell repertoires in COVID-19. Clones were read by immunoSEQ multiplex PCR, and TCRdb kept only the in-frame ones, dropping some. The sample contains 190,000 or so clones, approximately 85% of which appear only once. The sample consisted of peripheral blood. Receptor source: an elderly woman with acute or convalescent COVID-19.

The gene calls are TRBV5-5 and TRBJ2-5, with D unresolved. Germline values: CDR1 SGHKS, CDR2 YYEKEE (reference sequence). Trimming stripped 4 bases from V and 0 bases from J, with 4 bases between. This CDR3 has 12 residues. As DNA, the CDR3 is TGTGCCAGCAGCCCGTACCAAGAGACCCAGTACTTC. Translated, it gives CASSPYQETQYF.

The chain uses TRBV10-2 and TRBJ1-4; D might be TRBD1 (5 bases). Germline CDR1 and CDR2: WSHSY and SAAADI. Trimming removed 2 bases at V and 8 bases at J, with 21 bases between. The CDR3 is 17 residues long. The CDR3 nucleotides are TGCGCCAGCAGTGAGGGGCCCTATGGGCAGGGAAGCGAAAAACTGTTTTTT. This codes for CASSEGPYGQGSEKLFF.

V is TRBV5-1 and J is TRBJ1-2; TRBD1 agrees at 7 bases. Germline V gene sequence: CDR1 SGHRS, CDR2 YFSETQ. The CDR3 runs to 15 residues. V lost 4 bases to trimming and J lost 0 bases; unmatched junction nucleotides: 6. In nucleotides, the CDR3 is TGCGCCAGCAGCCCGAGACAGGGACCTAACTATGGCTACACCTTC. Translating it yields CASSPRQGPNYGYTF.

Details on this clone: The same CDR3 arises from other DNA sequences in this sample as well. The chain uses TRBV5-1 and TRBJ1-1; no definite D call. The germline V gene has CDR1 SGHRS and CDR2 YFSETQ. The CDR3 loop spans 14 amino acids. V was trimmed by 2 bases and J by 0 bases, leaving 8 bases between them. The CDR3 here is CASSLGLLNTEAFF. The CDR3 nucleotides read TGCGCCAGCAGCTTAGGACTGTTGAACACTGAAGCTTTCTTT.

The chain joins TRBV20-1 to TRBJ2-4; D is tentatively TRBD1 or TRBD2 (5 bases each). Deletions cut 3 bases from V and 4 bases from J, with 13 bases between. CDR3 length equals 14 residues. Germline V gives CDR1 DFQATT, CDR2 SNEGSKA (reference sequence). The CDR3 DNA sequence: TGCAGTGCTAGTGGGGGTGCAGGGAAAAACATTCAGTACTTC. Its translation is CSASGGAGKNIQYF.

This clone was detected only once. The chain uses TRBV29-1 and TRBJ1-2; D possibly corresponds to TRBD1 (6 bases). The CDR3 is made up of 11 amino acids. V gave up 6 bases and J gave up 6 bases, with 11 bases separating them. CDR1 SQVTM and CDR2 ANQGSEA come from the germline V gene. CDR3 sequence reads: CSVWTVDGYTF. The CDR3 region has the DNA TGCAGCGTCTGGACAGTCGATGGCTACACCTTC.

V is TRBV11-2 and J is TRBJ2-3; TRBD2 matches at 12 bases. Germline CDR1 is SGHAT and CDR2 is FQNNGV. The CDR3 contains 20 residues. V dropped 0 bases and J dropped 6; count of bases not matched to a gene: 16. CDR3 region: CASSLDGRTTLAGGRDTQYF. For the CDR3, the DNA is TGTGCCAGCAGCTTAGACGGCAGAACGACCCTAGCGGGGGGGCGGGATACGCAGTATTTT.

This rearrangement joins TRBV11-2 to TRBJ1-3; D remains ambiguous. V shed 4 bases and J shed 0 bases, with 7 bases lying between them. The germline V gene has CDR1 SGHAT and CDR2 FQNNGV. CDR3 length equals 14 residues. The CDR3: CASSSLRSGNTIYF. CDR3 nucleotides: TGTGCCAGCAGCTCCCTCCGCTCTGGAAACACCATATATTTT.

The chain uses TRBV27 and TRBJ2-6, with D perhaps TRBD2 (5 bases). The CDR3 runs to 18 residues. Germline V gene sequence: CDR1 MNHEY, CDR2 SMNVEV (reference sequence). Deletions cut 6 bases from V and 0 bases from J, with 18 bases between. The CDR3, as DNA: TGTGCCAGCAGGTATGCGGGCCTTCAAAACTCTGGGGCCAACGTCCTGACTTTC. Residues: CASRYAGLQNSGANVLTF. The full variable domain, rest sourced from reference TRBV27 and TRBJ2-6, is EAQVTQNPRYLITVTGKKLTVTCSQNMNHEYMSWYRQDPGLGLRQIYYSMNVEVTDKGDVPEGYKVSRKEKRNFPLILESPSPNQTSLYFCASRYAGLQNSGANVLTFGAGSRLTVL.

Concerning this clone: The sample carries other DNA sequences with the same CDR3. This chain joins TRBV30 and TRBJ2-7; TRBD2 is a possible D gene (7 bases). V lost 3 bases, J lost 7 bases, and 25 bases lay in between. Germline V lookup: CDR1 GTSNPN, CDR2 SVGIG (reference sequence). The CDR3 extends over 16 amino acids. The CDR3, as DNA: TGTGCCTGGAGCCCGGGGAGGGGGGGCCTACGGTATGAGCAGTACTTC. Its translation: CAWSPGRGGLRYEQYF. Full variable domain (remainder filled in from reference TRBV30 and TRBJ2-7): SQTIHQWPATLVQPVGSPLSLECTVEGTSNPNLYWYRQAAGRGLQLLFYSVGIGQISSEVPQNLSASRPQDRQFILSSKKLLLSDSGFYLCAWSPGRGGLRYEQYFGPGTRLTVT.

This clone was counted a few times. J is TRBJ1-1 and V is TRBV27; unclear D gene. The CDR3 sequence is 15 residues long. The germline gives CDR1 MNHEY, CDR2 SMNVEV (reference sequence). V shed 4 bases and J shed 2 bases, with 14 bases lying between them. In DNA, the CDR3 is TGTGCCAGCAGTTCCGCCGTCGGGGAAAACACTGAAGCTTTCTTT. Residues: CASSSAVGENTEAFF.

V and J are TRBV29-1 and TRBJ1-5; D is possibly TRBD1 (6 bases). V was trimmed by 7 bases and J by 5 bases, leaving 15 bases between them. Germline CDR1 reads SQVTM; CDR2 reads ANQGSEA. The CDR3 extends over 13 amino acids. The CDR3, as DNA: TGCAGCGCCACACAGGGAATTGATCAGCCCCAGCATTTT. Amino acids: CSATQGIDQPQHF.

This chain uses TRBV7-9 with TRBJ1-3; 7 bases are a match to TRBD1. The CDR3 consists of 15 residues. Germline CDR1 is SEHNR and CDR2 is FQNEAQ (reference sequence). The V gene end was trimmed by 4 bases and the J gene end by 3 bases; junction bases not matched to a gene: 6. This CDR3 reads CASSYDRARGNTIYF. Written as DNA, the CDR3 is TGTGCCAGCAGCTACGACAGGGCGCGTGGAAACACCATATATTTT.

This clone was seen a few times. The DNA for the CDR3 is TGTGCCAGCAGCCAAGTGAGAGCGCGCTACACCTTC. This codes for CASSQVRARYTF. V and J are TRBV7-2 and TRBJ1-2; D is unresolved. V lost 5 bases and J lost 9, with 13 bases in between. The CDR3 covers 12 residues. Germline CDR1 SGHTA, CDR2 FQGNSA.

The genes are TRBV5-4 and TRBJ2-3; 10 bases agree with TRBD1. The CDR3 is 16 residues long. Germline CDR1 is SGHNT and CDR2 is YYREEE (reference sequence). V shed 6 bases, J shed 1 base, and the junction held 8 bases outside the gene matches. CDR3 DNA sequence: TGTGCCAGCACCATCTCCGGGACAGGGGGCACAGATACGCAGTATTTT. This encodes CASTISGTGGTDTQYF.

The rearrangement links TRBV5-1 to TRBJ2-3, with D possibly TRBD2 on 5 matching bases. Germline CDR1 SGHRS, CDR2 YFSETQ. V lost 6 bases and J lost 0, with 14 bases in between. The CDR3 sequence is 15 residues long. CDR3 sequence (DNA): TGCGCCAGCAACAGCGGAGCGACTAGCACAGATACGCAGTATTTT. It specifies CASNSGATSTDTQYF. Full variable domain (missing parts from reference TRBV5-1 and TRBJ2-3): KAGVTQTPRYLIKTRGQQVTLSCSPISGHRSVSWYQQTPGQGLQFLFEYFSETQRNKGNFPGRFSGRQFSNSRSEMNVSTLELGDSALYLCASNSGATSTDTQYFGPGTRLTVL.

This clone was observed a single time. The chain couples TRBV6-5 to TRBJ2-7; 7 bases fit TRBD2. The CDR3 loop spans 16 amino acids. Looked up from germline, CDR1 is MNHEY and CDR2 is SVGAGI. V lost 2 bases to trimming and J lost 3 bases; unmatched junction nucleotides: 10. The CDR3 DNA is TGTGCCAGCAGTTACAAGCGGGGTCATACTGTCTACGAGCAGTACTTC. Translating gives CASSYKRGHTVYEQYF.

The chain recombines TRBV9 with TRBJ2-7; D possibly corresponds to TRBD2 (6 bases). The ends were cut back, 1 base at V and 6 bases at J, with 17 bases in the middle. The CDR3 covers 15 residues. Per germline, CDR1 SGDLS and CDR2 YYNGEE. CDR3 nucleotide sequence: TGTGCCAGCAGCGTAACCAGCGCCCCCGGGAGCGAGCAGTACTTC. Its translation: CASSVTSAPGSEQYF.

This chain joins TRBV5-5 and TRBJ2-6; weak D call: TRBD2 (5 bases). The CDR3 has 16 amino acids. CDR1 and CDR2 from the germline V gene are SGHKS and YYEKEE (reference sequence). With 0 bases removed from V and 2 bases from J, the gap between germline ends came to 9 bases. The CDR3 region is CASSLVPGAGANVLTF. DNA for the CDR3: TGTGCCAGCAGCTTGGTTCCCGGGGCTGGGGCCAACGTCCTGACTTTC.

The gene calls are TRBV12-3 or TRBV12-4 and TRBJ2-1; D may be TRBD1 (5 bases). The CDR3 length is 13 residues. Trimming took off 3 bases at V and 7 bases at J, with 10 bases between the two ends. CDR3: CASSFAGWNEQFF. The CDR3 DNA sequence: TGTGCCAGCAGTTTCGCAGGGTGGAATGAGCAGTTCTTC.

The CDR3 coding sequence is TGTGCCAGCAGCCAAACCCAGGGAAACACCATATATTTT. It is translated as CASSQTQGNTIYF. This sequence joins TRBV3-1 (or the pseudogene TRBV3-2) and TRBJ1-3; D is unresolved. The V end lost 2 bases, the J end lost 4 bases, and 6 bases lay between the germline ends. CDR3 length equals 13 residues. Germline loops: CDR1 LGHDT, CDR2 YNNKEL (reference sequence).

The chain is built from TRBV19 and TRBJ2-7; 9 nucleotides match TRBD1. Per the germline V gene, CDR1 is LNHDA and CDR2 is SQIVND (reference sequence). CDR3 length equals 15 residues. Trimming removed 9 bases from V and 5 bases from J; junction bases left unmatched: 14. The DNA for the CDR3 is TGTGCCAGCTCGAGCGCCGGGACAGGGCTGGACGAGCAGTACTTC. It translates to CASSSAGTGLDEQYF.

This clone turned up a few times. The V gene is TRBV7-8, the J gene TRBJ2-5; a possible D gene is TRBD2 (6 bases). Germline lookup yields CDR1 SGHVS and CDR2 FQNEAQ. The CDR3 loop spans 15 amino acids. The ends were cut back, 3 bases at V and 0 bases at J, with 11 bases in the middle. CDR3 sequence: CASSFSGLYQETQYF. The CDR3 DNA is TGTGCCAGCAGCTTTAGCGGCCTTTACCAAGAGACCCAGTACTTC.

The V call is TRBV3-1 (or the pseudogene TRBV3-2), the J call TRBJ1-2; D gene uncertain. The CDR3 sequence is 15 residues long. In germline, CDR1 is LGHDT, CDR2 YNNKEL (reference sequence). V was clipped by 0 bases and J by 7 bases, with 15 bases between them. CDR3 in DNA: TGTGCCAGCAGCCAAGAGAGCCTAAAATGGGCTGGCTACACCTTC. Amino acids: CASSQESLKWAGYTF.

The chain joins TRBV5-1 to TRBJ1-1, with TRBD1 matching over 7 bases. Per the germline V gene, CDR1 is SGHRS and CDR2 is YFSETQ. The CDR3 totals 16 residues. Trimming cost V 0 bases and J 1 base; bases outside gene matches: 6. This chain's CDR3 is CASSLAAGGGNTEAFF. The CDR3 coding sequence is TGCGCCAGCAGCTTGGCGGCAGGGGGAGGGAACACTGAAGCTTTCTTT.

The V and J genes are TRBV5-1 and TRBJ2-7, with 8 bases lining up with TRBD1. The V and J ends lost 0 bases and 2 bases, in that order; junction bases with no gene match: 10. The CDR3 contains 17 residues. Germline CDR1 SGHRS, CDR2 YFSETQ. This CDR3 is CASSLAGSGTGAYEQYF. CDR3 bases: TGCGCCAGCAGCTTGGCTGGCTCCGGGACAGGAGCCTACGAGCAGTACTTC.

The chain couples TRBV7-9 to TRBJ2-3; D not resolved. Trimming left V 4 bases short and J 8 bases short, with 10 bases between. This CDR3 has 12 residues. The germline V gene has CDR1 SEHNR and CDR2 FQNEAQ (reference sequence). CDR3 protein: CASSSEVSTQYF. CDR3 nucleotide sequence: TGTGCCAGCAGCTCCGAGGTTTCTACGCAGTATTTT.

The chain employs TRBV11-2 and TRBJ1-1; D is perhaps TRBD1 (5 bases). V lost 7 bases and J 4 bases, leaving 16 bases between the germline ends. The CDR3 loop spans 14 amino acids. Germline V gene sequence: CDR1 SGHAT, CDR2 FQNNGV. Written as DNA, the CDR3 is TGTGCCAGCACAAAGCGGGGCGGGAGCACTGAAGCTTTCTTT. Translating it yields CASTKRGGSTEAFF.

The chain recombines TRBV15 with TRBJ1-4; TRBD1 agrees at 8 bases. Germline values: CDR1 LNHNV, CDR2 YYDKDF (reference sequence). V lost 4 bases, J lost 10 bases, and 11 bases stayed unmatched. This CDR3 is built from 15 residues. The CDR3 reads CATSNPRDRKGKLFF. The CDR3 coding sequence is TGTGCCACCAGCAACCCCCGGGACAGGAAAGGAAAACTGTTTTTT.

V and J are TRBV7-9 and TRBJ2-1, with 7 bases lining up with TRBD1. The ends lost 5 bases at V and 3 bases at J; junction bases unmatched: 7. This CDR3 region has 15 residues. Germline lookup yields CDR1 SEHNR and CDR2 FQNEAQ (reference sequence). CDR3 coding DNA: TGTGCCAGCAGCGCAGCCGGGACAGTCTACAATGAGCAGTTCTTC. This sequence encodes CASSAAGTVYNEQFF.

The chain uses TRBV6-5 and TRBJ2-7; D is possibly TRBD2 (5 bases). The CDR3 is 14 residues long. Trimming removed 6 bases at V and 5 bases at J, with 17 bases between. Germline values: CDR1 MNHEY, CDR2 SVGAGI. CDR3 sequence: CASRSLRGRDEQYF. The CDR3 bases are TGTGCCAGCAGATCCCTTAGAGGGAGAGACGAGCAGTACTTC.